This is a list of T cell receptor beta chains from one sample in a study of T cell responses to AZD1222 COVID-19 vaccine. The method was immunoSEQ multiplex PCR; TCRdb's version includes in-frame clones alone and lacks a portion of them. The sample contains 180,000 or so clones, 90% to 95% of which appear only once. The specimen comprised peripheral blood, sampled 28 days after the second dose of the MenACWY control vaccine. The receptor set was obtained from an adult who received the MenACWY meningococcal vaccine as a control. Each CDR3 is given with its conserved first and last residue. Only part of the rows carry a size: once, few, many, or a class if the clone is expanded.

clone size	V gene	CDR3 length	CDR3 protein
NA	TRBV30	13	CAWSVRGYQPQHF
NA	TRBV19	14	CASTRGRSNTEAFF
NA	TRBV5-4	13	CASSLAGRTEAFF
NA	TRBV30	13	CAWSVQGKRGYTF
NA	TRBV27	12	CASSLFLGPLHF
NA	TRBV5-1	14	CASSWRDRSDTQYF
NA	TRBV12-3/TRBV12-4	13	CASSSDGRYEQYF
once	TRBV6-5	14	CASTPTGSNYGYTF
NA	TRBV24-1	17	CATSDPNLTGGMYGYTF
NA	TRBV19	13	CASSRGGQETQYF
NA	TRBV18	13	CASSPSPNYGYTF
NA	TRBV6-6	15	CASRPGHYSNQPQHF
NA	TRBV19	16	CASSGIGGLSTGELFF
once	TRBV19	14	CASSIGQVNTEAFF
NA	TRBV12-5	16	CASGLVKGEGNEKLFF
NA	TRBV29-1	13	CSPRVGWGEKLFF
NA	TRBV3-1/TRBV3-2	12	CASSPGQYGYTF
NA	TRBV5-4	13	CASSTLGRGEQFF
NA	TRBV6-2/TRBV6-3	15	CASSSAGAAYNEQFF
NA	TRBV20-1	16	CSASISGLLLNQPQHF
NA	TRBV30	15	CACTVRTGMSYEQYF
NA	TRBV9	15	CASSPRTEITYEQYF
NA	TRBV30	12	CAWSVTGVTYTF